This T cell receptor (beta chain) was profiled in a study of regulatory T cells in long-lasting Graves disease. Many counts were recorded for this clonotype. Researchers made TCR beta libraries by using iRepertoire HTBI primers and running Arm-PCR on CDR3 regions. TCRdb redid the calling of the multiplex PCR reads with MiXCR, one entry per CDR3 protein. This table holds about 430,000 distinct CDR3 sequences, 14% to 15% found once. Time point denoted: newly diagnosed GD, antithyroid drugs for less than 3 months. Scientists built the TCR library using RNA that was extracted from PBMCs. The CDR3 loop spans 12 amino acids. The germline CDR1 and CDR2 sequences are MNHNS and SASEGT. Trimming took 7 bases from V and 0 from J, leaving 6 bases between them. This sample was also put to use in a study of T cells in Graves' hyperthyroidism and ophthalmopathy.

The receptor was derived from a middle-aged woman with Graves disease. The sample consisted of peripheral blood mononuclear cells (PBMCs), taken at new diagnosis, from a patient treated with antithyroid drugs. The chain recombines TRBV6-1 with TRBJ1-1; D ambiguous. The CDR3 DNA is TGTGCCAGCACGACGGTGAACACTGAAGCTTTCTTT. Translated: CASTTVNTEAFF.